The T cell receptor beta chain under discussion was sequenced for a study of shared clonotypes between healthy human individuals (dated by TCRdb to the early 2020s). About the investigation overall: The cohort comprised a couple of women and a few men aged 18 to 49 years. Blood TCR repertoires of five healthy adults were deeply sequenced to estimate repertoire size and the extent of clonotype sharing between individuals. Leukapheresis yielded between about 0.94 and 8.9 billion PBMCs per donor. Per donor, three plates each were used for CD4 naive and CD4 memory, two for CD8 naive, and one for CD8 memory. To increase sequencing depth and limit assay-specific biases, different laboratories used diverse techniques to prepare libraries and sequence TCR repertoires.

Note on this clone: Its antigen has not been determined. The sample holds no much larger clone one base away, and base qualities are not on file.

Using the deep immunoSEQ assay, multiplex PCR amplified TCR CDR3 regions from genomic DNA. Extracted genomic DNA from each cell subset was spread evenly across all wells of several immunoSEQ 96-well plates, with each plate serving as a replicate. For sorted subsets, roughly 200 ng of genomic DNA, equivalent to 25,000 to 30,000 T cell genomes, went into each replicate PCR. The purified libraries were quantified using a Qubit 3.0 fluorometer, sized with a Bioanalyzer 2100, and then quantified again using the KAPA Library Quantification kit. Every immunoSEQ 96-well plate was sequenced on a separate single-read 150-cycle Illumina NextSeq 550 flow cell. The published analysis was carried out like this. Because only junctional sequences without quality scores were contained in the immunoSEQ output, filtering matching that applied to full-length reads could not be performed. Sequences were annotated with PyIR, a Python wrapper for IgBLAST v1.9, and V/J genes and CDR3 were assigned using IMGT germline references. Reads were filtered out if the reads had weak V/J assignments (E-value above 1e-6), no CDR3, stop codons, out-of-frame junctions, or ambiguous translated residues. A V3J clonotype was defined by an identical inferred V gene, J gene, and CDR3 amino acid sequence. Percentage overlap between repertoires was calculated by dividing the number of shared unique clonotypes by the size of the smaller repertoire. Repertoire richness was assessed with RTK rarefaction, the Chao1 estimator, and Recon v2.1 estimates of unobserved clonotypes. OLGA was used to compute generation probabilities for all TCRbeta clonotypes that the gDNA method yielded from a handful of donors. This immuneACCESS table, as held by TCRdb, lists in-frame sequences with V and J called but not all clones. Of the missing ones, under half trace to an unresolved V gene in checked studies; the others have no known cause. V, J and clone size derive from that table, while D and trimming were established from the DNA sequence. Recorded for this sample are 2 million to 2.5 million clones; roughly 95% of them occurred a single time. More than 0.95% of the sample comes from the top ten.

CD8 naive samples consisted of CD45RO-negative cells that were positively selected for CCR7, yielding a CD45RA+CCR7+ population without TemRA cells. Healthy HIV-negative adults with no recently reported acute infections or vaccinations were included as donors. Every donor was a Caucasian adult living in Nashville, Tennessee, USA. Blood was obtained by leukapheresis, after which PBMCs were separated by Ficoll-Histopaque density gradient centrifugation and cryopreserved in liquid nitrogen vapor phase. Analytical flow cytometry was used to check the purity and quantity of each magnetically sorted T cell population. Genomic DNA was isolated from each sorted fraction and quantified by UV absorbance on a Nanodrop 2000c. Between the V and J ends, shortened by 1 base and 4 bases respectively, the junction contains 10 bases. The CDR3 goes from the cysteine to the phenylalanine over 14 residues. Just CDR3 DNA is preserved here, 42 bases in frame from base 1. Per the germline V gene, SNHLY is the CDR1 and FYNNEI is the CDR2.

Findings and caveats that apply to the study as a whole: Because the study included only a small number of donors, the genetic and exposure-history diversity represented was limited. Pairwise subsampling led to the expectation that sequencing depth would affect the degree of clonotype sharing among donors. Rarefaction of sorted-subset datasets indicated incomplete sequencing despite the large sequencing depth. Compared with non-shared clonotypes, the clonotypes found in all four sorted-subset donors had higher generation probabilities. Across several donors, about 5% of naive CD4, roughly 3.8% of naive CD8, 2.3% of memory CD4, and around 0.4% of memory CD8 clonotypes were shared. Only blood was sampled, and tissue TCR repertoires likely differ from those in blood. Estimated clonotype richness was generally larger for naive than for memory subsets.

Sequencing was performed on naive CD8+ T cells sorted from blood. What this sample's cell subset or site label stands for: CD45RA+CCR7+. The chain is encoded by TRBV2 joined to TRBJ2-5; the D gene is perhaps TRBD1 or TRBD2, as each covers 5 bases. The receptor was derived from a man in his late teens or twenties in good health. This receptor has the CDR3 CASSEGGPIETQYF. DNA sequence: TGTGCCAGCAGTGAAGGGGGACCAATAGAGACCCAGTACTTC.